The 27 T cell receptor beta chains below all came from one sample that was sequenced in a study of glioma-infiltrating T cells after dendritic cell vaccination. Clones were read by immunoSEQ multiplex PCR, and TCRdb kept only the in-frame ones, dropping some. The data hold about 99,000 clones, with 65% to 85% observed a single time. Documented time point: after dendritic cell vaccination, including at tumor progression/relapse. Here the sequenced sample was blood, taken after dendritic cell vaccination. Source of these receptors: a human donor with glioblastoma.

As DNA, the CDR3 is TGCGCCAGCAGCCCACCGGGACTTACTTCTGACTCTGGGGCCAACGTCCTGACTTTC. Residues: CASSPPGLTSDSGANVLTF. V is TRBV5-1 and J is TRBJ2-6, with a weak D call TRBD2 (6 bases). V lost 4 bases, J lost 0 bases, and 20 bases lay in between. The CDR3 covers 19 residues. The germline V gene has CDR1 SGHRS and CDR2 YFSETQ.

This chain's CDR3 is CASSERGLAGIDKNIQYF. As DNA, the CDR3 is TGTGCCAGCAGCGAGCGGGGACTAGCGGGGATAGACAAAAACATTCAGTACTTC. The chain uses TRBV9 and TRBJ2-4, with 13 bases identical to TRBD2. The CDR3 runs 18 residues. Germline V gives CDR1 SGDLS, CDR2 YYNGEE. The ends lost 3 bases at V and 3 bases at J; junction bases unmatched: 9.

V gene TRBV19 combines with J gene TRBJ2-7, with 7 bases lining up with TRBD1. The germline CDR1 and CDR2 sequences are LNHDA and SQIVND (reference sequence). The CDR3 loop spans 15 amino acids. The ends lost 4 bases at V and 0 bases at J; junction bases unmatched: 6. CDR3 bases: TGTGCCAGTAGTAGTCACAGGGACAGCTCCTACGAGCAGTACTTC. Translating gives CASSSHRDSSYEQYF.

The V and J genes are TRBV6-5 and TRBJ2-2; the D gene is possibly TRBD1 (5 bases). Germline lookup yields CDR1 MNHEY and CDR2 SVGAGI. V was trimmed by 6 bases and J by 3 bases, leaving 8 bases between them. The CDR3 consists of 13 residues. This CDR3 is CASRDIHTGELFF. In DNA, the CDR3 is TGTGCCAGCAGGGACATACACACCGGGGAGCTGTTTTTT.

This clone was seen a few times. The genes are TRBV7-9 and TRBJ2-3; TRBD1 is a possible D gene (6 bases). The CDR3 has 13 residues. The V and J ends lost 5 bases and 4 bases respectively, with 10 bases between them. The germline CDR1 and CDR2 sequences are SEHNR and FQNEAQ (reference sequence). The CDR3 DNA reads TGTGCCAGCAGCATTACAGGGCCAGATACGCAGTATTTT. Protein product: CASSITGPDTQYF.

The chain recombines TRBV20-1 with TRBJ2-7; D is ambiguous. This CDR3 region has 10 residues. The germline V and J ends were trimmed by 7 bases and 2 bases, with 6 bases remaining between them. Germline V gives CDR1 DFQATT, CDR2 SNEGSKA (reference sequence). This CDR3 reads CSVSTYEQYF. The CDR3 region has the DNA TGCAGTGTCAGTACCTACGAGCAGTACTTC.

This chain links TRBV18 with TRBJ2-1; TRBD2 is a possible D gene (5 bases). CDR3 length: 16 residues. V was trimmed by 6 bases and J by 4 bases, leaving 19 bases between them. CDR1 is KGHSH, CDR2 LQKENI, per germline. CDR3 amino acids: CASSALEGSLYNEQFF. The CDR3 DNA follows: TGTGCCAGCTCTGCTTTAGAGGGCTCCCTTTACAATGAGCAGTTCTTC.

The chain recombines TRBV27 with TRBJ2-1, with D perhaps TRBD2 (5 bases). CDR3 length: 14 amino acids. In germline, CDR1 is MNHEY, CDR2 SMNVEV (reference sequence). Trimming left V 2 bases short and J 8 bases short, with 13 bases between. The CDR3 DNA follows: TGTGCCAGCAGTTTAGAGGGTGCTCTTCATGAGCAGTTCTTC. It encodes CASSLEGALHEQFF.

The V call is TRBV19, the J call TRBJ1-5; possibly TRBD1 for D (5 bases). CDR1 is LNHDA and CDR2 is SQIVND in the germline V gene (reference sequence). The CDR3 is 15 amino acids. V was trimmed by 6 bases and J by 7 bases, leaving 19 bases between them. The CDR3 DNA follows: TGTGCCAGTAGCCCCAGCGGGGGGTCACAACAGCCCCAGCATTTT. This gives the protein CASSPSGGSQQPQHF. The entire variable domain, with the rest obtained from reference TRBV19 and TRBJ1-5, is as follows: DGGITQSPKYLFRKEGQNVTLSCEQNLNHDAMYWYRQDPGQGLRLIYYSQIVNDFQKGDIAEGYSVSREKKESFPLTVTSAQKNPTAFYLCASSPSGGSQQPQHFGDGTRLSIL.

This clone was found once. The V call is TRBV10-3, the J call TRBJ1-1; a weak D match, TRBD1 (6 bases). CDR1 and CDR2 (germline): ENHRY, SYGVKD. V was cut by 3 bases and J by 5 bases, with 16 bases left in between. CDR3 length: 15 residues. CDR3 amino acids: CAISDFRTAETEAFF. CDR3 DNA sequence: TGTGCCATCAGTGACTTTAGGACAGCCGAGACTGAAGCTTTCTTT.

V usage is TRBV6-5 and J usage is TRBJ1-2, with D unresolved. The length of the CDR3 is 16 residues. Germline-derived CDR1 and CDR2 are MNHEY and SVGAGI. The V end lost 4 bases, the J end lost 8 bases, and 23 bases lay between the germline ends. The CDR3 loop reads CASSFLQKERARGYTF. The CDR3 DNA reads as TGTGCCAGCAGTTTCCTTCAAAAGGAGAGGGCTCGGGGCTACACCTTC.

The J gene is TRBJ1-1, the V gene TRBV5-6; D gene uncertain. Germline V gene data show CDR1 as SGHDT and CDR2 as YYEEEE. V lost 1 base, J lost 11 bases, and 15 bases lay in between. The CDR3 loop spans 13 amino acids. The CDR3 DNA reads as TGTGCCAGCAGCTTGAGGAGGAGTCAGAAGGCTTTCTTT. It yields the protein CASSLRRSQKAFF.

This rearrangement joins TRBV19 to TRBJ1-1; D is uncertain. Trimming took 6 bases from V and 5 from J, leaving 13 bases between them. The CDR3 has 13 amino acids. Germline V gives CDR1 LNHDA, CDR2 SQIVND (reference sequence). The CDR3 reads CASSGRGVTEAFF. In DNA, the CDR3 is TGTGCCAGTAGCGGACGGGGAGTGACTGAAGCTTTCTTT.

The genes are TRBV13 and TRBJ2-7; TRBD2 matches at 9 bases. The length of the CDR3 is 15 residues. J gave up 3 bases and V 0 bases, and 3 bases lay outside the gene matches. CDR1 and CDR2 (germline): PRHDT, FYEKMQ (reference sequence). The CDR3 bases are TGTGCCAGCAGCTTAGGGGCGGGAGGGGGCTACGAGCAGTACTTC. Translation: CASSLGAGGGYEQYF. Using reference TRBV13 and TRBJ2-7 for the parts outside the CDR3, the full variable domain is AAGVIQSPRHLIKEKRETATLKCYPIPRHDTVYWYQQGPGQDPQFLISFYEKMQSDKGSIPDRFSAQQFSDYHSELNMSSLELGDSALYFCASSLGAGGGYEQYFGPGTRLTVT.

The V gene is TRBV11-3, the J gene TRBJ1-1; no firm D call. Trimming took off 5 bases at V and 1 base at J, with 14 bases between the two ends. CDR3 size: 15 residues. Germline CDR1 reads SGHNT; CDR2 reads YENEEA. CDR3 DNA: TGTGCCAGCAGCCCGGGAGGACTGCCGAACACTGAAGCTTTCTTT. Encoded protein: CASSPGGLPNTEAFF.

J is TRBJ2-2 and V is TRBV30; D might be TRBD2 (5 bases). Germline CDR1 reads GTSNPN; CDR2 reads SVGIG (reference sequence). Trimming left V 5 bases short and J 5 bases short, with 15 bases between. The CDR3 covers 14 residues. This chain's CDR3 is CAWRVREWTGELFF. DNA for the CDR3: TGTGCCTGGCGGGTGAGGGAGTGGACCGGGGAGCTGTTTTTT.

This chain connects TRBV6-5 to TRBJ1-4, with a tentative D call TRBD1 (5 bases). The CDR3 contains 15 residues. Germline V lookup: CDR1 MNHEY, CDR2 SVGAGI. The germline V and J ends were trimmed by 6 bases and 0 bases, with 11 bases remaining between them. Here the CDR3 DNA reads TGTGCCAGCAGCCTGACGGGGGCAACTAATGAAAAACTGTTTTTT. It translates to CASSLTGATNEKLFF.

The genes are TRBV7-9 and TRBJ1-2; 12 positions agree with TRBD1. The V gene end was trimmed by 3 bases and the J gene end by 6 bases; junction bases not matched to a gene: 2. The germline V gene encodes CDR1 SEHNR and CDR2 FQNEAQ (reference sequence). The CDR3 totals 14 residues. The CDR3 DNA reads TGTGCCAGCAGCTTCGGGACAGGGGGCCATGGCTACACCTTC. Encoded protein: CASSFGTGGHGYTF.

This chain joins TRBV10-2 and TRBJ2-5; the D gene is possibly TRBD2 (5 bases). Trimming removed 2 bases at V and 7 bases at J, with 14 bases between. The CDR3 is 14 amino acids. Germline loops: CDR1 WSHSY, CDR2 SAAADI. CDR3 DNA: TGCGCCAGCAGTGAGGGACTTGTACGGGGGACCCAGTACTTC. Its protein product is CASSEGLVRGTQYF.

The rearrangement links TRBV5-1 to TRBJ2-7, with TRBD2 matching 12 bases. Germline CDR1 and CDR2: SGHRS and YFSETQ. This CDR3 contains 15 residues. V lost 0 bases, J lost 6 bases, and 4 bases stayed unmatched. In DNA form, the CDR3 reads TGCGCCAGCAGCTTGGGGACTAGCGGGACTGCCGAGCAGTACTTC. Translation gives CASSLGTSGTAEQYF.

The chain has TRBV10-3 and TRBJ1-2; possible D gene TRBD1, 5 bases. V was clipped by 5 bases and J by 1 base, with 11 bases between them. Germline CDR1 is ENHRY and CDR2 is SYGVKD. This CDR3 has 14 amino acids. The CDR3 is CAISNPGFNYGYTF. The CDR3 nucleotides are TGTGCCATCAGTAACCCAGGGTTTAACTATGGCTACACCTTC.

The CDR3, as DNA: TGTGCCAGTACTCCGGGATGGGGGGGTTTGAATTGGGGCACTGAAGCTTTCTTT. It translates to CASTPGWGGLNWGTEAFF. J is TRBJ1-1 and V is TRBV19; possible D gene TRBD1, 5 bases. CDR3 size: 18 residues. CDR1 is LNHDA, CDR2 SQIVND, per germline (reference sequence). With 7 bases removed from V and 4 bases from J, the gap between germline ends came to 28 bases.

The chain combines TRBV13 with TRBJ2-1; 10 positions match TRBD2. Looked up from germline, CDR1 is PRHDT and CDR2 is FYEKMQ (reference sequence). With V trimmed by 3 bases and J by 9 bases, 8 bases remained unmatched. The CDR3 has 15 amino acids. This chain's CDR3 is CASSFPLAGDSEQFF. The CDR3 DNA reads TGTGCCAGCAGCTTCCCCCTAGCGGGAGATAGTGAGCAGTTCTTC.

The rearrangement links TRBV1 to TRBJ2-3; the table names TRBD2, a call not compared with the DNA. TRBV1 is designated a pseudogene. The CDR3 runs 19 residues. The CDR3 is CTSSQEGASGTPSTDTQYF. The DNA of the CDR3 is TGCACCAGCAGCCAAGAAGGGGCTAGCGGGACGCCTAGCACAGATACGCAGTATTTT.

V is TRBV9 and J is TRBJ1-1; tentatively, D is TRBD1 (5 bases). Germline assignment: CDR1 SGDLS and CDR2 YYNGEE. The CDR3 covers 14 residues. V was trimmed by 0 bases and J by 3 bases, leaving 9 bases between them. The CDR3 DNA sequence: TGTGCCAGCAGCGTAGCTCAGGGTGACACTGAAGCTTTCTTT. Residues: CASSVAQGDTEAFF.

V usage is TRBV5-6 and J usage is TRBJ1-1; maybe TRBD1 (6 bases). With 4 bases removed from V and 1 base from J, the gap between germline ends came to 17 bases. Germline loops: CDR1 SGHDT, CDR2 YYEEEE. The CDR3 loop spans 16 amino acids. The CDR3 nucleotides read TGTGCCAGCAGCAAGGACAGATTCTGGGGGAACACTGAAGCTTTCTTT. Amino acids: CASSKDRFWGNTEAFF.

The CDR3 DNA follows: TGTGCCAGCTTCACCGGGGTTCGGAACACTGAAGCTTTCTTT. Encoded protein: CASFTGVRNTEAFF. This rearrangement joins TRBV6-6 to TRBJ1-1; D remains ambiguous. Looked up from germline, CDR1 is MNHNY and CDR2 is SVGAGI (reference sequence). This CDR3 has 14 residues. With 8 bases removed from V and 1 base from J, the gap between germline ends came to 14 bases.